This note documents a single T cell receptor (beta chain) sequence. Its binding antigen is unknown. No base quality values were provided; no much bigger clone lies one nucleotide off. The sample comes from a study of CD8 T cells in Susac syndrome (dated by TCRdb to the late 2010s). For the study in its entirety: Repertoire sequencing was used to test whether CD8+ T cell activation and differentiation in Susac syndrome was antigen driven. Clonality of the CD8+ T cell repertoire was compared between around 13 healthy donors, approximately 14 Susac syndrome patients and about 15 multiple sclerosis patients.

Results and caveats for the whole study, not just this receptor: The number of individuals in the TCR sequencing and HLA analysis was acknowledged as relatively small.

RNA was extracted using the RNeasy kit, and about 0.45 to 1 microgram was reverse transcribed with random hexamers. The immunoSEQ multiplex PCR assay, covering 54 Vbeta and 13 Jbeta segments, was used to amplify TCR beta CDR3 regions. To correct PCR amplification bias, a synthetic template baseline was used for both primer optimization and computational correction. Regarding the original processing steps: Reads were annotated to V, D and J genes according to IMGT and were analyzed with immunoSEQ Analyzer, with only productive sequences retained. To calculate clonality, Shannon entropy was normalized by log2 of the number of productive unique sequences and then subtracted from one. For each patient and control, public and private clones were evaluated among the 100 most prevalent clones. Clones were defined as Susac-specific if absent from the healthy and MS cohorts, from around 1,100 published viral clones and from other ImmuneACCESS disease sequences. Using fastp at Q25 and MiXCR, TCRdb reprocessed the public reads and kept productive beta chains. A single entry per CDR3 protein holds the most common genes and DNA from its merged rows. TCRdb, not the original authors, processed these V and J calls. The sample table shows about 430,000 distinct CDR3 sequences, and around 85% are seen once. In total, the top ten clones hold about 0.12% of the sample.

Relative to germline, V is 3 bases shorter and J is 3 bases shorter, with 9 bases between their ends. Taken from cysteine to phenylalanine, the CDR3 has 13 residues. Just the 39-base CDR3 DNA is kept, in frame starting at base 1. CDR1 MNHEY and CDR2 SMNVEV are derived from the germline V gene (reference sequence). Peripheral blood CD8+ and CD4+ T cells from healthy donors, Susac syndrome patients and multiple sclerosis patients were profiled by high-throughput TCR beta sequencing. Multiple sclerosis controls were treatment-naive patients with stable or active relapsing-remitting disease fulfilling revised McDonald criteria. Bulk CD8+ and CD4+ T cells were purified by magnetic negative isolation, while CD8+ TEMRA cells were enriched using FACS. Blood was collected in EDTA tubes and processed within 24 hours, with PBMCs isolated through density gradient centrifugation. PBMCs destined for TCR sequencing were cryopreserved in liquid nitrogen and later thawed in a 37 °C water bath. The sorted or isolated CD4+, CD8+ and CD8+ TEMRA cells reached a purity of at least 90%.

The specimen was CD8+ T cells from PBMCs. Recombination joined TRBV27 with TRBJ2-7, with no confident D gene call. The TCR comes from a human donor with multiple sclerosis. Here the CDR3 is given as CASSFGPRYEQYF. At the DNA level, the sequence is TGTGCCAGCAGTTTTGGCCCACGCTACGAGCAGTACTTC.